These 22 T cell receptor beta chains share one sample of origin, sequenced in a study of graft-versus-host responses after intestinal transplantation. The method was immunoSEQ multiplex PCR; TCRdb's version includes in-frame clones alone and lacks a portion of them. The sample gives around 120,000 clones, 90% to 95% of which show up once; roughly 3.5% is in the top ten. The antigens these receptors bind are not known. This material consisted of unstimulated CD8+ T cells sorted from spleen or lymph node cells, taken before intestinal transplant. These TCRs come from a human donor who received an intestinal transplant.

Concerning this clone itself: The junction departs from germline at one end; a sequencing error may be responsible. The rearrangement joins TRBV19 to TRBJ1-2; perhaps TRBD1 as D (5 bases). This CDR3 comprises 13 residues. The V gene's germline CDR1 is LNHDA and CDR2 SQIVND (reference sequence). The CDR3: CASSGTANYGDTF. The DNA for the CDR3 is TGTGCCAGTAGTGGGACTGCTAACTATGGCGACACCTTC.

This clone was observed a single time. The chain uses TRBV6-1 and TRBJ2-3; D may match TRBD1 or TRBD2 (5 bases each). CDR3 length: 16 residues. CDR1 is MNHNS, CDR2 SASEGT, per germline. Trimming took 4 bases from V and 4 from J, leaving 18 bases between them. The chain's CDR3 is CASSVRDAGLPDTQYF. The DNA for the CDR3 is TGTGCCAGCAGTGTTAGGGACGCCGGGCTCCCAGATACGCAGTATTTT.

The chain carries TRBV28 and TRBJ2-6; D call uncertain. The CDR3 spans 16 residues. Trimming cost V 5 bases and J 1 base, with 12 bases left between them. Germline-derived CDR1 and CDR2 are MDHEN and SYDVKM. The CDR3 region is CASSPNLGSGANVLTF. Written as DNA, the CDR3 is TGTGCCAGCAGTCCGAACCTAGGTTCTGGGGCCAACGTCCTGACTTTC.

The chain uses TRBV11-1 and TRBJ2-5; 16 nucleotides agree with TRBD2. Trimming took 4 bases from V and 4 from J; bases not matched to a gene: 3. This CDR3 spans 16 amino acids. Looked up from germline, CDR1 is SGHAT and CDR2 is FQDESV (reference sequence). CDR3: CASSSGLAGGPETQYF. The CDR3 DNA follows: TGTGCCAGCAGCTCGGGACTAGCGGGAGGGCCAGAGACCCAGTACTTC.

This chain links TRBV9 with TRBJ2-7; 8 bases agree with TRBD2. The germline V gene encodes CDR1 SGDLS and CDR2 YYNGEE. The ends lost 0 bases at V and 7 bases at J; junction bases unmatched: 3. The CDR3 is made up of 13 amino acids. Written as DNA, the CDR3 is TGTGCCAGCAGCGTAGCGGGAGGGGATGAGCAGTACTTC. Translated, it gives CASSVAGGDEQYF.

The chain combines TRBV11-2 with TRBJ2-7; either TRBD1 or TRBD2 may supply D (5 bases each). Germline lookup yields CDR1 SGHAT and CDR2 FQNNGV. The CDR3 covers 18 residues. The V and J ends lost 5 bases and 6 bases respectively, with 29 bases between them. The chain's CDR3 is CASSTNPLRSRELFEQYF. The DNA of the CDR3 is TGTGCCAGCAGCACCAACCCACTTCGGAGCAGGGAGCTTTTCGAGCAGTACTTC.

The J gene is TRBJ1-5, the V gene TRBV28; 9 nucleotides match TRBD1. CDR1 MDHEN and CDR2 SYDVKM come from the germline V gene. With 4 bases clipped from V and 2 bases from J, the junction kept 9 bases outside the gene matches. This CDR3 comprises 17 residues. CDR3 sequence (DNA): TGTGCCAGCAGTTCACCCACAGGGGGCGCGGGCAATCAGCCCCAGCATTTT. It codes for CASSSPTGGAGNQPQHF.

The J gene is TRBJ2-7, the V gene TRBV4-3, with TRBD1 matching over 7 bases. CDR1 LGHNA and CDR2 YSLEER come from the germline V gene. The CDR3 runs to 16 residues. J gave up 2 bases and V 3 bases, and 10 bases lay outside the gene matches. The CDR3 reads CASSQHIRDSTYEQYF. In DNA, the CDR3 is TGCGCCAGCAGCCAGCACATCCGGGACAGCACCTACGAGCAGTACTTC.

The chain is built from TRBV18 and TRBJ1-1, with D hard to call. This CDR3 has 14 amino acids. Germline V gives CDR1 KGHSH, CDR2 LQKENI. The V end lost 3 bases, the J end lost 0 bases, and 8 bases lay between the germline ends. The CDR3: CASSPGEMNTEAFF. The CDR3 nucleotides are TGTGCCAGCTCACCCGGGGAGATGAACACTGAAGCTTTCTTT.

The chain combines TRBV27 with TRBJ2-1; tentative D call: TRBD2 (6 bases). Germline CDR1 reads MNHEY; CDR2 reads SMNVEV (reference sequence). This CDR3 is 15 amino acids long. The V end was cut by 7 bases, the J end by 2 bases, with 15 bases between. The CDR3 bases are TGTGCCAGCACCCCTTTTGGGACTCCCTACAATGAGCAGTTCTTC. Its translation: CASTPFGTPYNEQFF.

This chain uses TRBV5-5 with TRBJ2-7; D is possibly TRBD2 (6 bases). The CDR3 is 14 amino acids. V lost 3 bases to trimming and J lost 4 bases, with 14 bases between them. Germline-derived CDR1 and CDR2 are SGHKS and YYEKEE (reference sequence). CDR3 sequence (DNA): TGTGCCAGCAGCTACGGGGGTGGGTTTTACGAGCAGTACTTC. Encoded protein: CASSYGGGFYEQYF.

The rearrangement joins TRBV5-1 to TRBJ1-2; maybe TRBD1 (5 bases). The germline gives CDR1 SGHRS, CDR2 YFSETQ. This CDR3 region has 13 residues. V lost 0 bases and J 2 bases, leaving 5 bases between the germline ends. The CDR3 is CASSLGTNYGYTF. The CDR3 region has the DNA TGCGCCAGCAGCTTGGGGACAAACTATGGCTACACCTTC.

The rearrangement links TRBV29-1 to TRBJ2-1, with 7 bases fitting TRBD2. Germline-derived CDR1 and CDR2 are SQVTM and ANQGSEA. The CDR3 length is 14 residues. The trim removed 3 bases at V and 0 bases at J, leaving 2 bases unmatched. The CDR3 nucleotides read TGCAGCGTTGAGCGGGAGCACTCCTACAATGAGCAGTTCTTC. This encodes CSVEREHSYNEQFF.

The J gene is TRBJ2-7, the V gene TRBV7-2, with 7 bases fitting TRBD1. The CDR3 is 14 amino acids. Trimming cost V 5 bases and J 4 bases; bases outside gene matches: 8. The germline V gene encodes CDR1 SGHTA and CDR2 FQGNSA. DNA for the CDR3: TGTGCCAGCAGCACGATTCAGGGGGAATACGAGCAGTACTTC. Encoded protein: CASSTIQGEYEQYF.

This clone was detected once. The chain uses TRBV28 and TRBJ2-7; D possibly uses TRBD1 or TRBD2 (5 bases each). Germline V gene sequence: CDR1 MDHEN, CDR2 SYDVKM. V gave up 2 bases and J gave up 3 bases, with 11 bases separating them. The CDR3 totals 14 residues. CDR3 sequence: CASSLGRGDYEQYF. The CDR3 bases are TGTGCCAGCAGTTTAGGGAGAGGGGACTACGAGCAGTACTTC.

This chain links TRBV28 with TRBJ2-5; D is perhaps TRBD1 or TRBD2 (6 bases each). The DNA end lines up better with TRBJ2-7; the J call may be wrong. The germline V gene encodes CDR1 MDHEN and CDR2 SYDVKM. The CDR3 is 14 residues long. In DNA, the CDR3 is TGTGCCAGCAGTTCGGGGGCCCTGGACTACGAGCAGTACTTC. It encodes CASSSGALDYEQYF.

The chain joins TRBV27 to TRBJ2-5; the match to TRBD2 covers 11 bases. The DNA end favors TRBJ2-7, so the J call may be wrong. This CDR3 has 15 residues. The germline V gene has CDR1 MNHEY and CDR2 SMNVEV (reference sequence). The CDR3 region is CASSPGLADLYEQYF. The DNA of the CDR3 is TGTGCCAGCAGTCCGGGACTAGCGGATCTCTACGAGCAGTACTTC.

The chain carries TRBV4-3 and TRBJ2-5, with 9 nucleotides matching TRBD1. With 3 bases clipped from V and 5 bases from J, the junction kept 7 bases outside the gene matches. Germline V gene data show CDR1 as LGHNA and CDR2 as YSLEER. The CDR3 spans 15 residues. The CDR3 sequence: CASSQDRGAWETQYF. Written as DNA, the CDR3 is TGCGCCAGCAGCCAGGACAGGGGAGCGTGGGAGACCCAGTACTTC.

The rearrangement joins TRBV29-1 to TRBJ2-7; tentatively, D is TRBD1 (5 bases). This CDR3 comprises 14 residues. The germline V and J ends were trimmed by 4 bases and 2 bases, with 15 bases remaining between them. Per the germline V gene, CDR1 is SQVTM and CDR2 is ANQGSEA. This CDR3 is CSVVDSVSAYEQYF. CDR3 nucleotide sequence: TGCAGCGTTGTCGACAGCGTAAGTGCCTACGAGCAGTACTTC.

The V call is TRBV4-2, the J call TRBJ2-7, with 9 bases that match TRBD2. V shed 4 bases and J 2 bases; nucleotides not matched to a gene: 3. The CDR3 is 14 amino acids. CDR1 and CDR2 (germline): LGHNA, YNFKEQ. This chain's CDR3 is CASSPTSGTYEQYF. CDR3 in DNA: TGTGCCAGCAGCCCGACTAGCGGCACCTACGAGCAGTACTTC.

The V call is TRBV4-2, the J call TRBJ2-7; the D call may be TRBD1 or TRBD2 (5 bases each). This CDR3 has 15 residues. Germline V gene lookup returns CDR1 LGHNA and CDR2 YNFKEQ. The ends were cut back, 0 bases at V and 4 bases at J, with 13 bases in the middle. As DNA, the CDR3 is TGTGCCAGCAGCCAAGATCATACGGGACGTTACGAGCAGTACTTC. Amino acids: CASSQDHTGRYEQYF.

V gene TRBV30 combines with J gene TRBJ1-5; tentatively, D is TRBD1 (5 bases). Germline CDR1 GTSNPN, CDR2 SVGIG (reference sequence). Trimming removed 1 base from V and 7 bases from J, with 17 bases in between. This CDR3 comprises 15 residues. The DNA for the CDR3 is TGTGCCTGGAGTGGGGGCGGTCTCTGGGGACAGCCCCAGCATTTT. It specifies CAWSGGGLWGQPQHF.